A single sample gave rise to the 13 T cell receptor beta chains below, sequenced in a study of cytomegalovirus exposure and HLA in healthy donors. The PCR employed 60 Vbeta primers together with 13 Jbeta primers. Libraries were prepared by immunoSEQ multiplex PCR; TCRdb keeps only in-frame clonotypes and omits some of them. The data hold hundreds of thousands of clones, with approximately 80% observed a single time. Input material: PBMCs. Receptors were obtained from a girl under 18 in good health and CMV-seronegative.

V gene TRBV5-1 combines with J gene TRBJ1-1, with 8 nucleotides matching TRBD1. Germline CDR1 reads SGHRS; CDR2 reads YFSETQ. This CDR3 is built from 19 residues. J gave up 5 bases and V 0 bases, and 18 bases lay outside the gene matches. The CDR3 loop is CASSLARGQVSGLRTEAFF. In nucleotides, the CDR3 is TGCGCCAGCAGCTTGGCCAGGGGGCAGGTTAGCGGGTTGCGGACTGAAGCTTTCTTT.

The chain's CDR3 is CASSFLWSSGANVLTF. The CDR3 coding sequence is TGTGCCAGCAGTTTTCTATGGTCGTCTGGGGCCAACGTCCTGACTTTC. The rearrangement links TRBV28 to TRBJ2-6; D unresolved. This CDR3 has 16 residues. V lost 3 bases to trimming and J lost 1 base, with 10 bases between them. Germline V gene lookup returns CDR1 MDHEN and CDR2 SYDVKM.

The V call is TRBV6-4, the J call TRBJ2-1; 7 nucleotides agree with TRBD2. The CDR3 runs to 12 residues. The V and J ends lost 7 bases and 10 bases, in that order; junction bases with no gene match: 7. CDR1 and CDR2 from the germline V gene are MRHNA and SNTAGT. In DNA form, the CDR3 reads TGTGCCAGCACCTGGGGAGGGGAAGAGCAGTTCTTC. Amino acid sequence: CASTWGGEEQFF.

J is TRBJ1-3 and V is TRBV5-6; D not certain. The germline V and J ends were trimmed by 0 bases and 0 bases, with 7 bases remaining between them. The CDR3 has 15 residues. The germline CDR1 and CDR2 sequences are SGHDT and YYEEEE. This CDR3 reads CASSLGGGSGNTIYF. The CDR3 DNA follows: TGTGCCAGCAGCTTGGGAGGCGGCTCTGGAAACACCATATATTTT.

In the case of this clone: The same CDR3 is also encoded by other DNA sequences in this sample. The chain combines TRBV7-8 with TRBJ1-2; 9 bases align to TRBD1. The CDR3 contains 15 residues. Germline CDR1 reads SGHVS; CDR2 reads FQNEAQ. V dropped 0 bases and J dropped 5; count of bases not matched to a gene: 4. This CDR3 reads CASSLASTGGYGYTF. CDR3 coding DNA: TGTGCCAGCAGCTTAGCTTCGACAGGGGGGTATGGCTACACCTTC.

V and J are TRBV10-2 and TRBJ2-7; possibly TRBD2 for D (5 bases). V lost 6 bases to trimming and J lost 5 bases, with 8 bases between them. Germline V gene lookup returns CDR1 WSHSY and CDR2 SAAADI. CDR3 length equals 11 residues. Written as DNA, the CDR3 is TGCGCCAGCAGGTGGGGAGACGAGCAGTACTTC. Protein sequence: CASRWGDEQYF.

This clone was found a few times. This sequence joins TRBV5-1 and TRBJ1-4; maybe TRBD1 (5 bases). The CDR3 totals 15 residues. Germline CDR1 SGHRS, CDR2 YFSETQ. Trimming removed 4 bases from V and 3 bases from J, with 13 bases in between. This CDR3 is CASSTLGRSNEKLFF. The CDR3 DNA follows: TGCGCCAGCAGCACGCTGGGGCGATCTAATGAAAAACTGTTTTTT.

The chain employs TRBV5-5 and TRBJ1-5; D is possibly TRBD1 (5 bases). The CDR3 length is 16 residues. CDR1 SGHKS and CDR2 YYEKEE come from the germline V gene (reference sequence). V lost 1 base and J 3 bases, leaving 14 bases between the germline ends. CDR3 coding DNA: TGTGCCAGCAGCTTGTCTGGGGCCCGACCCAATCAGCCCCAGCATTTT. It yields the protein CASSLSGARPNQPQHF.

The chain combines TRBV5-1 with TRBJ1-2; 7 nucleotides agree with TRBD1. V lost 0 bases to trimming and J lost 8 bases; unmatched junction nucleotides: 7. The CDR3 is made up of 14 amino acids. Germline CDR1 is SGHRS and CDR2 is YFSETQ. The chain's CDR3 is CASSLDRGSRGYTF. The DNA for the CDR3 is TGCGCCAGCAGCTTGGACAGGGGTTCACGGGGCTACACCTTC.

The chain employs TRBV14 and TRBJ1-2, with 7 nucleotides matching TRBD1. The CDR3 loop spans 15 amino acids. Germline CDR1 SGHDN, CDR2 FVKESK. The V and J ends lost 4 bases and 0 bases, in that order; junction bases with no gene match: 5. The CDR3 region is CASSPPGTANYGYTF. CDR3 in DNA: TGTGCCAGCAGCCCTCCCGGGACAGCTAACTATGGCTACACCTTC.

The rearrangement links TRBV29-1 to TRBJ2-7, with TRBD2 matching over 7 bases. Losses at the gene ends were 6 bases for V and 0 bases for J; bases not matched to a gene: 8. The CDR3 sequence is 14 residues long. Germline V gene sequence: CDR1 SQVTM, CDR2 ANQGSEA. CDR3 bases: TGCAGCGTCCCCTCGGGGGGAAGCTCCTACGAGCAGTACTTC. Amino acid sequence: CSVPSGGSSYEQYF.

This clone was found once. The rearrangement joins TRBV6-4 to TRBJ2-6; D is possibly TRBD1 (5 bases). Trimming removed 2 bases from V and 0 bases from J, with 14 bases in between. Per germline, CDR1 MRHNA and CDR2 SNTAGT. The CDR3 length is 18 residues. The CDR3 is CASSDGAAFHSGANVLTF. In nucleotides, the CDR3 is TGTGCCAGCAGTGACGGGGCAGCGTTCCACTCTGGGGCCAACGTCCTGACTTTC.

The V gene is TRBV5-1, the J gene TRBJ1-1, with 7 bases aligning to TRBD1. CDR3 length: 13 residues. V lost 7 bases, J lost 1 base, and 4 bases stayed unmatched. Germline values: CDR1 SGHRS, CDR2 YFSETQ. CDR3 bases: TGCGCCAGCCAAGGGGGCAAGAACACTGAAGCTTTCTTT. Translating gives CASQGGKNTEAFF.